Following are 17 T cell receptor beta chains from one sample sequenced in a study of T cells in Graves' hyperthyroidism and ophthalmopathy. Amplification of TCR beta CDR3 regions used RNA as the template. First-round RT-PCR of the TCR CDR3 relied on the HTBI primer set. One entry per CDR3 protein results from TCRdb running MiXCR on the multiplex PCR reads. The profile covers roughly 580,000 distinct CDR3 sequences, with more than 11% appearing a single time and under 7% taken by the ten largest. The source material was blood. Receptors originate from a young woman with Graves' hyperthyroidism that later progressed to Graves' ophthalmopathy.

Many counts were recorded for this clonotype. The chain carries TRBV4-2 and TRBJ1-6, with D uncertain. Germline CDR1 and CDR2: LGHNA and YNFKEQ. V shed 2 bases and J shed 10 bases, with 15 bases lying between them. The CDR3 sequence is 15 residues long. Here the CDR3 DNA reads TGTGCCAGCAGCCAATCTCAATTAGGAGGGTCACCCCTCCACTTT. The encoded protein is CASSQSQLGGSPLHF.

A note on this clonotype: With a much larger clone just one base away, this may be a read error. The chain links TRBV11-2 to TRBJ2-2, with 13 bases aligning to TRBD2. V trimming: 6 bases; J trimming: 3 bases; junction bases outside the gene matches: 4. This CDR3 comprises 16 residues. Germline CDR1 reads SGHAT; CDR2 reads FQNNGV. This CDR3 is CASRLAGGRDTGELFF. The CDR3 DNA reads as TGTGCCAGCAGACTAGCGGGAGGGCGGGACACCGGGGAGCTGTTTTTT.

This clonotype was recorded many times. The V call is TRBV12-3 or TRBV12-4, the J call TRBJ1-2, with D possibly TRBD1 on 5 matching bases. The V and J ends lost 5 bases and 5 bases respectively, with 12 bases between them. This CDR3 is built from 13 residues. CDR3 loop: CASSVTDLYGYTF. The CDR3 bases are TGTGCCAGCAGTGTGACAGACCTATATGGCTACACCTTC.

This clonotype has ten or more counts. The chain carries TRBV27 and TRBJ2-1; D call uncertain. This CDR3 has 13 residues. CDR1 is MNHEY, CDR2 SMNVEV, per germline (reference sequence). The ends were cut back, 3 bases at V and 6 bases at J, with 9 bases in the middle. CDR3 nucleotides: TGTGCCAGCAGTTTCGGTAGACGCAATGAGCAGTTCTTC. This gives the protein CASSFGRRNEQFF.

This clonotype was detected many times. V and J are TRBV7-8 and TRBJ1-1, with D possibly being TRBD1 (5 bases). This CDR3 spans 15 amino acids. Between the trimmed V and J ends, which lost 1 base and 4 bases, there was a span of 13 bases. Germline V gene lookup returns CDR1 SGHVS and CDR2 FQNEAQ. This chain's CDR3 is CASSLGGEGFTEAFF. The CDR3 DNA follows: TGTGCCAGCAGCTTAGGGGGGGAAGGGTTCACTGAAGCTTTCTTT.

Ten or more counts support this clonotype. The V call is TRBV4-3, the J call TRBJ1-2; no firm D call. The CDR3 runs to 14 residues. Germline-derived CDR1 and CDR2 are LGHNA and YSLEER. V dropped 3 bases and J dropped 8 bases, with 16 bases sitting between them. The DNA of the CDR3 is TGCGCCAGCAGCCAGAGGGCTAAAAGCGAGGGCTACACCTTC. It translates to CASSQRAKSEGYTF.

This clonotype was seen ten or more times. The chain links TRBV24-1 to TRBJ1-5, with a tentative D call TRBD1 (5 bases). Trimming left V 4 bases short and J 1 base short, with 7 bases between. The CDR3 extends over 14 amino acids. CDR1 and CDR2 (germline): KGHDR, SFDVKD. The CDR3 protein is CATSESGSNQPQHF. CDR3 nucleotides: TGTGCCACCAGTGAGTCAGGGAGCAATCAGCCCCAGCATTTT.

This clonotype showed up many times. This chain connects TRBV19 to TRBJ1-1; D unclear. V lost 7 bases and J lost 4, with 16 bases in between. The CDR3 is 14 residues long. CDR1 is LNHDA, CDR2 SQIVND, per germline (reference sequence). This chain's CDR3 is CASTPVEGLTEAFF. The DNA for the CDR3 is TGTGCCAGTACCCCCGTTGAGGGTCTCACTGAAGCTTTCTTT. The full variable domain, rest sourced from reference TRBV19 and TRBJ1-1, is DGGITQSPKYLFRKEGQNVTLSCEQNLNHDAMYWYRQDPGQGLRLIYYSQIVNDFQKGDIAEGYSVSREKKESFPLTVTSAQKNPTAFYLCASTPVEGLTEAFFGQGTRLTVV.

With respect to this clonotype: A much larger clone lies a single base off, so this may be a read error. The rearrangement joins TRBV6-5 to TRBJ1-6, with D perhaps TRBD1 (6 bases). The CDR3 runs to 15 residues. CDR1 is MNHEY and CDR2 is SVGAGI in the germline V gene. Trimming took off 0 bases at V and 12 bases at J, with 15 bases between the two ends. CDR3 in DNA: TGTGCCAGCAGTTACTCTCAGGGGACCTATTTACCCCTCCACTTT. Translated: CASSYSQGTYLPLHF.

The rearrangement uses TRBV9 and TRBJ2-7; a possible D gene is TRBD1 (6 bases). Germline values: CDR1 SGDLS, CDR2 YYNGEE. This CDR3 comprises 18 residues. The ends were cut back, 0 bases at V and 2 bases at J, with 21 bases in the middle. The CDR3 reads CASSVGRAGQPEAYEQYF. CDR3 DNA: TGTGCCAGCAGCGTAGGCCGAGCCGGACAGCCCGAAGCCTACGAGCAGTACTTC. The full variable domain, in which reference TRBV9 and TRBJ2-7 provide the parts outside the CDR3, is DSGVTQTPKHLITATGQRVTLRCSPRSGDLSVYWYQQSLDQGLQFLIQYYNGEERAKGNILERFSAQQFPDLHSELNLSSLELGDSALYFCASSVGRAGQPEAYEQYFGPGTRLTVT.

The rearrangement uses TRBV30 and TRBJ1-1; the D is unclear. The germline V gene encodes CDR1 GTSNPN and CDR2 SVGIG (reference sequence). V was pared by 0 bases and J by 11 bases, with 13 bases between. The CDR3 totals 12 residues. CDR3 nucleotide sequence: TGTGCCTGGAGTGTTGAGGATGTTACGGCTTTCTTT. It specifies CAWSVEDVTAFF.

This clonotype was seen more than once but under ten times. J is TRBJ2-1 and V is TRBV20-1; TRBD2 agrees at 11 bases. Germline V lookup: CDR1 DFQATT, CDR2 SNEGSKA (reference sequence). CDR3 size: 20 residues. Trimming took 0 bases from V and 3 from J; bases not matched to a gene: 16. CDR3 in amino acids: CSARDLGVAGGPDYYNEQFF. Written as DNA, the CDR3 is TGCAGTGCTAGAGATCTGGGGGTAGCGGGAGGGCCCGACTACTACAATGAGCAGTTCTTC.

This clonotype appeared many times. The chain combines TRBV7-9 with TRBJ1-2; possibly TRBD1 for D (6 bases). Trimming cost V 1 base and J 2 bases, with 11 bases left between them. This CDR3 region has 15 residues. Germline loops: CDR1 SEHNR, CDR2 FQNEAQ (reference sequence). This CDR3 reads CASSLGNTGNYGYTF. DNA of the CDR3: TGTGCCAGCAGCTTAGGAAACACAGGGAACTATGGCTACACCTTC.

This clonotype was found many times. This chain connects TRBV10-3 to TRBJ2-7, with a tentative D call TRBD2 (6 bases). V was pared by 0 bases and J by 4 bases, with 7 bases between. CDR3 length equals 13 residues. CDR1 and CDR2 from the germline V gene are ENHRY and SYGVKD. CDR3: CAISESGGYEQYF. The CDR3 DNA is TGTGCCATCAGTGAGTCGGGGGGATACGAGCAGTACTTC.

This clonotype turned up a few times. This rearrangement joins TRBV7-6 to TRBJ2-4; 9 bases are shared with TRBD1. Germline lookup yields CDR1 SGHVS and CDR2 FNYEAQ. There are 15 residues in the CDR3. Trimming took 5 bases from V and 7 from J; bases not matched to a gene: 9. The CDR3 region is CASSPLETGGNIQYF. The CDR3 region has the DNA TGTGCCAGCAGCCCCCTGGAGACAGGGGGGAACATTCAGTACTTC.

In this sample, this clonotype turned up a few times. The chain joins TRBV5-8 to TRBJ2-7; 9 bases map to TRBD1. Germline CDR1 SGHTS, CDR2 YDEGEE. The CDR3 totals 15 residues. The trim removed 3 bases at V and 4 bases at J, leaving 8 bases unmatched. CDR3 in DNA: TGTGCCAGCAGCTCAAGAGGGACAGGGTGGTACGAGCAGTACTTC. This sequence encodes CASSSRGTGWYEQYF.

This clonotype was counted many times. CDR3 DNA sequence: TGTGCCAGCAGGCCCGACAGGGGAAGAGGCGATACGCAGTATTTT. Encoded protein: CASRPDRGRGDTQYF. V gene TRBV27 combines with J gene TRBJ2-3; 8 nucleotides line up with TRBD1. CDR3 length: 15 amino acids. V lost 6 bases and J lost 6; bases outside the gene matches: 11. Germline V gene data show CDR1 as MNHEY and CDR2 as SMNVEV (reference sequence).